A selection of T cell receptor beta chains follows, all from one sample in a study of T cell clonotyping in hematopoietic cell transplantation. Using immunoSEQ multiplex PCR, the repertoire was profiled, and TCRdb retains in-frame clones only, with some absent. The repertoire holds 46,000 or so clones, with 85% to 90% as singletons. Sequenced material: peripheral blood mononuclear cells, taken before stem cell transplant. Source of these receptors: a man aged 60 to 69 with biphenotypic leukemia. Some clones in this sample may be carry-over from other donors' samples. CDR3s include the opening cysteine and the closing phenylalanine or tryptophan. A D gene is named only where the DNA matches it firmly. Clone size is stated in some rows and not others, as once, few, many or a class when expanded.

NA TRBJ2-1 TRBV15 NA CATSRGESGDEQFF TGTGCCACCAGCAGGGGGGAGTCGGGGGATGAGCAGTTCTTC
NA TRBJ1-1 TRBV6-1 NA CASSRFPTEAFF TGTGCCAGCAGCCGTTTCCCCACTGAAGCTTTCTTT
TRBD2 TRBJ2-2 TRBV7-6 NA CASSHASGPNTGELFF TGTGCCAGCAGCCACGCTAGCGGGCCTAACACCGGGGAGCTGTTTTTT
NA TRBJ1-2 TRBV29-1 NA CSASGNYGYTF TGCAGCGCCTCGGGGAACTATGGCTACACCTTC
NA TRBJ1-1 TRBV19 NA CASSPRGGRSTEAFF TGTGCCAGTAGTCCCCGAGGGGGGCGGAGCACTGAAGCTTTCTTT
NA TRBJ1-2 TRBV2 once CASSERGLPDGYTF TGTGCCAGCAGTGAAAGGGGACTCCCGGACGGCTACACCTTC
NA TRBJ1-1 TRBV11-3 NA CASSGNRDTEAFF TGTGCCAGCAGCGGGAATCGGGACACTGAAGCTTTCTTT
NA TRBJ2-7 TRBV28 once CASSLSGGPFYEQYF TGTGCCAGCAGTTTAAGTGGGGGGCCGTTTTACGAGCAGTACTTC
NA TRBJ2-5 TRBV29-1 NA CSVGYSGSDETQYF TGCAGCGTTGGCTATAGCGGTTCCGACGAGACCCAGTACTTC
NA TRBJ2-7 TRBV19 NA CASSRFGPYEQYF TGTGCCAGTAGTCGTTTTGGGCCATACGAGCAGTACTTC
TRBD2 TRBJ2-7 TRBV19 NA CASWGLGDEQYF TGTGCCAGCTGGGGACTAGGGGACGAGCAGTACTTC
TRBD1 TRBJ2-2 TRBV25-1 NA CASSESFGQGGTGELFF TGTGCCAGCAGTGAATCTTTCGGACAGGGAGGCACCGGGGAGCTGTTTTTT
NA TRBJ1-1 TRBV20-1 NA CSASRLQAFF TGCAGTGCCTCTCGTCTGCAAGCTTTCTTT
TRBD2 TRBJ2-1 TRBV11-2 NA CASSKTSGSDNEQFF TGTGCCAGCAGTAAAACTAGCGGATCGGACAATGAGCAGTTCTTC
TRBD1 TRBJ1-2 TRBV5-4 NA CASSPGQDFYGYTF TGTGCCAGCAGTCCGGGACAGGACTTCTATGGCTACACCTTC
NA TRBJ1-5 TRBV18 NA CASSVTATEDQPQHF TGTGCCAGCTCCGTCACGGCTACAGAAGATCAGCCCCAGCATTTT
TRBD2 TRBJ2-2 TRBV7-6 NA CASSLALAGVSTGELFF TGTGCCAGCAGCTTAGCCCTAGCGGGAGTTTCTACCGGGGAGCTGTTTTTT
NA TRBJ2-7 TRBV6-5 NA CASSYLEGGEQYF TGTGCCAGCAGTTACTTAGAGGGGGGGGAGCAGTACTTC
TRBD2 TRBJ2-3 TRBV2 few CASTYIAGEGDTQYF TGTGCCAGCACTTATATAGCGGGAGAAGGAGATACGCAGTATTTT
NA TRBJ1-1 TRBV30 few CAWSRGSTEAFF TGTGCCTGGAGTCGAGGTAGCACTGAAGCTTTCTTT
NA TRBJ1-2 TRBV6-5 NA CASSYGQTRRGYGYTF TGTGCCAGCAGTTACGGGCAGACTAGGCGCGGCTATGGCTACACCTTC
NA TRBJ1-5 TRBV15 few CATSSWRGGRNQPQHF TGTGCCACCAGCAGTTGGAGGGGAGGCCGCAATCAGCCCCAGCATTTT
TRBD2 TRBJ2-1 TRBV28 NA CASSTRTSGNRGEQFF TGTGCCAGCAGCACACGGACTAGCGGGAACAGGGGTGAGCAGTTCTTC
TRBD1 TRBJ1-2 TRBV4-1 NA CASSQGTGRFNYGYTF TGCGCCAGCAGCCAAGGGACAGGGAGATTTAACTATGGCTACACCTTC
NA TRBJ1-1 TRBV5-1 NA CASSLVPSETEAFF TGCGCCAGCAGCTTGGTTCCCAGCGAGACTGAAGCTTTCTTT
TRBD1 TRBJ1-1 TRBV4-2 NA CASSRGQGMNTEAFF TGTGCCAGCAGCCGCGGACAGGGGATGAACACTGAAGCTTTCTTT
NA TRBJ1-1 TRBV5-1 NA CASSYRDGEAFF TGCGCCAGCAGCTATAGAGACGGTGAAGCTTTCTTT
NA TRBJ2-7 TRBV13 NA CASSLYGGHEQYF TGTGCCAGCAGCTTATACGGGGGGCACGAGCAGTACTTC
NA TRBJ1-2 TRBV19 few CASKLHEDIIYGYTF TGTGCCAGTAAATTGCACGAGGACATAATCTATGGCTACACCTTC
TRBD2 TRBJ2-1 TRBV19 NA CASSGLAGAVYNEQFF TGTGCCAGTAGCGGACTAGCGGGAGCTGTCTACAATGAGCAGTTCTTC
NA TRBJ2-1 TRBV2 NA CASGGGEMYNEQFF TGTGCCAGCGGAGGAGGGGAGATGTACAATGAGCAGTTCTTC
NA TRBJ2-3 TRBV2 NA CASRKRLTDTQYF TGTGCCAGCAGGAAACGTCTCACAGATACGCAGTATTTT
NA TRBJ2-2 TRBV4-2 NA CASSQDWNTGELFF TGTGCCAGCAGCCAAGATTGGAACACCGGGGAGCTGTTTTTT
NA TRBJ1-2 TRBV7-3 NA CASSPFPGFSGYTF TGTGCCAGCAGCCCATTCCCGGGATTCAGTGGCTACACCTTC
TRBD2 TRBJ2-1 TRBV30 NA CACVAGGANEQFF TGTGCCTGCGTAGCGGGTGGGGCCAATGAGCAGTTCTTC
NA TRBJ1-1 TRBV5-8 NA CASSSLLRNTEAFF TGTGCCAGCAGCTCGCTACTCAGAAACACTGAAGCTTTCTTT
NA TRBJ1-2 TRBV7-9 few CASSRTGTNYGYTF TGTGCCAGCAGTCGTACCGGGACAAACTATGGCTACACCTTC
TRBD1 TRBJ2-5 TRBV28 NA CASSQDRVQETQYF TGTGCCAGCAGTCAAGACAGGGTTCAAGAGACCCAGTACTTC
TRBD1 TRBJ2-6 TRBV19 NA CASSEGQGTNVLTF TGTGCCAGTAGCGAGGGACAGGGGACCAACGTCCTGACTTTC
NA TRBJ1-5 TRBV9 NA CASSVATWGGQLPYRNQPQHF TGTGCCAGCAGCGTAGCTACTTGGGGGGGACAACTGCCGTATCGCAATCAGCCCCAGCATTTT
TRBD2 TRBJ2-2 TRBV4-1 NA CASSQPGTRFIMGELFF TGCGCCAGCAGCCAACCCGGGACTAGATTTATAATGGGGGAGCTGTTTTTT
NA TRBJ2-7 TRBV5-4 NA CASSRWAQSGTYEQYF TGTGCCAGCAGCCGCTGGGCTCAATCGGGGACCTACGAGCAGTACTTC